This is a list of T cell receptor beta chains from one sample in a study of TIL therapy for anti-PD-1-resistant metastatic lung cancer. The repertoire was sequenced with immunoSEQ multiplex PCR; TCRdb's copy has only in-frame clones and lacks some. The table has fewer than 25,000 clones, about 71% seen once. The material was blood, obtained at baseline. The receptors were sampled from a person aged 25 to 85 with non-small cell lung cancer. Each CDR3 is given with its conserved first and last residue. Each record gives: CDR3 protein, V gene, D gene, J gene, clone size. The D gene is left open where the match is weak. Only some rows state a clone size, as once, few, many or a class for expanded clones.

CASSQEDSYNEQFF | TRBV14 | . | TRBJ2-1 | few
CASSPAGRGNQPQHF | TRBV4-3 | . | TRBJ1-5 | .
CASSHASGRGAKNIQYF | TRBV4-1 | TRBD2 | TRBJ2-4 | .
CASSLGVGRANYGYTF | TRBV7-2 | . | TRBJ1-2 | .
CATSDPGTEQPQHF | TRBV24-1 | . | TRBJ1-5 | .
CASARSLEMGSPLHF | TRBV5-1 | . | TRBJ1-6 | .
CASSLRGADTQYF | TRBV12-3/TRBV12-4 | TRBD2 | TRBJ2-3 | .
CASGQGAGVENYGYTF | TRBV5-1 | TRBD1 | TRBJ1-2 | once
CASSIVGNEQFF | TRBV19 | . | TRBJ2-1 | .
CASSPGHNNEQFF | TRBV7-2 | . | TRBJ2-1 | .
CASTKEMNTEAFF | TRBV7-8 | . | TRBJ1-1 | .
CASSMYNSPLHF | TRBV12-3/TRBV12-4 | . | TRBJ1-6 | .
CASSLALAGGNYEQYF | TRBV7-9 | TRBD2 | TRBJ2-7 | medium-sized
CASSFSHSFVTNEKLFF | TRBV27 | . | TRBJ1-4 | few
CASLSAEHPNTEAFF | TRBV6-5 | . | TRBJ1-1 | once
CASSLGLAGANQETQYF | TRBV5-1 | TRBD2 | TRBJ2-5 | .
CASSQDVQRGALIEYF | TRBV4-3 | TRBD2 | TRBJ2-5 | .
CASSWRGLALRGQETQYF | TRBV7-2 | TRBD2 | TRBJ2-5 | .
CATDPGQGAWTQYF | TRBV6-5 | TRBD1 | TRBJ2-5 | .
CASSVRSGGRADTQYF | TRBV9 | TRBD2 | TRBJ2-3 | few
CASRLGGSSYNEQFF | TRBV14 | TRBD2 | TRBJ2-1 | once
CASSQDRVNEKLFF | TRBV14 | . | TRBJ1-4 | few
CASRPEGASTGELFF | TRBV28 | TRBD1 | TRBJ2-2 | .
CASSQGILRRNSGNTIYF | TRBV4-1 | . | TRBJ1-3 | .
CASSLGSPLHF | TRBV7-9 | . | TRBJ1-6 | .
CASSFRAYTEAFF | TRBV6-5 | . | TRBJ1-1 | .
CSVGENIQYF | TRBV29-1 | . | TRBJ2-4 | .
CASSLEPVGEQYF | TRBV5-1 | . | TRBJ2-7 | .
CASSLSVAGGSYEQYF | TRBV5-1 | TRBD2 | TRBJ2-7 | .
CSASADLSQGTPRAFF | TRBV20-1 | . | TRBJ1-1 | .
CAWSVGGNEKLFF | TRBV30 | . | TRBJ1-4 | .
CASSEGTGELFF | TRBV12-3/TRBV12-4 | . | TRBJ2-2 | .
CASSPGTSGTNEQFF | TRBV4-1 | TRBD2 | TRBJ2-1 | once
CASLRSSYNSPLHF | TRBV2 | . | TRBJ1-6 | .
CASSPNSRGKEETQYF | TRBV18 | . | TRBJ2-5 | once
CASSGQGSGIQYF | TRBV2 | TRBD1 | TRBJ2-4 | .
CASSGTQSSYNSPLHF | TRBV2 | . | TRBJ1-6 | .
CASKARDGSNQPQHF | TRBV19 | . | TRBJ1-5 | .
CASSYQSGLTETQYF | TRBV6-2/TRBV6-3 | . | TRBJ2-5 | .
CASSTGYSETQYF | TRBV7-2 | . | TRBJ2-5 | once
CASRPGTSYEQYF | TRBV5-1 | TRBD2 | TRBJ2-7 | .
CAWSVSPGGGYGYTF | TRBV30 | . | TRBJ1-2 | few
CAWGLELDTQYF | TRBV30 | . | TRBJ2-3 | .
CASSVDLNTEAFF | TRBV12-1 | . | TRBJ1-1 | .
CASSLAPGSYNEQFF | TRBV5-1 | . | TRBJ2-1 | .
CASKTNTGELFF | TRBV28 | . | TRBJ2-2 | once
CASTTGATDTQYF | TRBV6-5 | TRBD1 | TRBJ2-3 | .
CASSQQRLAGADSTDTQYF | TRBV4-3 | TRBD2 | TRBJ2-3 | .
CASRDQNTGELFF | TRBV6-5 | . | TRBJ2-2 | .
CATSEWPGQKETQYF | TRBV24-1 | TRBD1 | TRBJ2-5 | .
CASSPFRVPEAFF | TRBV3-1/TRBV3-2 | . | TRBJ1-1 | .
CASSPKTSGRRQETQYF | TRBV6-6 | TRBD2 | TRBJ2-5 | .
CAAKTEYNSPLHF | TRBV5-4 | . | TRBJ1-6 | few